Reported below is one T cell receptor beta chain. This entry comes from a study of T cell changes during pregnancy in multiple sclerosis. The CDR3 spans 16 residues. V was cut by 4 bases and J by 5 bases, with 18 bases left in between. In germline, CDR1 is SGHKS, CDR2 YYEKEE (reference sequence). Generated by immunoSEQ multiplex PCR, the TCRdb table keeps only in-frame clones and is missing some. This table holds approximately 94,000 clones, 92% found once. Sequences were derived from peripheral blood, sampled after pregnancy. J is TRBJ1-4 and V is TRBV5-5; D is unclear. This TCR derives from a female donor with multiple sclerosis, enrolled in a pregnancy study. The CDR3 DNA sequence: TGTGCCAGCAGCCTATTAGTAGACATTCAAAATGAAAAACTGTTTTTT. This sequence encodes CASSLLVDIQNEKLFF.